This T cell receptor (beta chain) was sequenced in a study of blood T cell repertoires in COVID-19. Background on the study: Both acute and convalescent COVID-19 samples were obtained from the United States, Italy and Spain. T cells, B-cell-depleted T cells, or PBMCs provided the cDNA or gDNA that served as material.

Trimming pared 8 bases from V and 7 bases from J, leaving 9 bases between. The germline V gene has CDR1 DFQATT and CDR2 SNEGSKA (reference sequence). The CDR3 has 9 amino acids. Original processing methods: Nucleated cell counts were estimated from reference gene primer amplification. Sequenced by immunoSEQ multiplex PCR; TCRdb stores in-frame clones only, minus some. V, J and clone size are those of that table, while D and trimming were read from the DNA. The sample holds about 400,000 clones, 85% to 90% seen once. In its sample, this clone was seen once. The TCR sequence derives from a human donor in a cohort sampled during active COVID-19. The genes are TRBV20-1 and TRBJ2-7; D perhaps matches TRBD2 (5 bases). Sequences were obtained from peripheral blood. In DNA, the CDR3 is TGCAGTCCCCCGGGGGAGCAGTACTTC. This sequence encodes CSPPGEQYF.